This T cell receptor (beta chain) was captured in a study of patients and donors after allogeneic stem cell transplantation (dated by TCRdb to about 2020). Remarks on this clonotype: The clone's antigen remains unknown. No per-base quality is available; no much larger clone lies one base away.

Library method: RT-PCR. Sequencing instrument: NextSeq 550. TCRdb trimmed the raw reads at Q25, called clones with MiXCR and kept productive beta chains. Rows are combined by CDR3 protein, so each entry shows the most common genes and DNA. For this sample there are about 160,000 distinct CDR3 sequences; 30% appear just once. The ten top clones hold about 3.3% of the sample. The receptor comes from a human donor who was either an allogeneic HSCT recipient or a stem cell or donor lymphocyte infusion donor (not recorded which). It is not recorded whose cells these are; they may come from a transplant donor. The sequencing sample was made of blood, either unsorted or a sorted T cell fraction (not recorded which).

The nucleotide sequence reads as follows: TGTGCCAGCAGCCGAGAAAAGGGATGGAATCAGCCCCAGCATTTT. Its protein is CASSREKGWNQPQHF. This chain joins TRBV4-2 to TRBJ1-5; there is no confident call for the D gene. From cysteine to phenylalanine, the CDR3 is 15 amino acids long. CDR3 DNA is the only sequence kept; it has 45 bases, read in frame from the first base. The junction carries 14 bases between V and J, which are trimmed by 4 bases and 4 bases respectively. According to the germline V gene, CDR1 reads LGHNA and CDR2 reads YNFKEQ.